Following are 2 T cell receptor beta chains from one sample sequenced in a study of CD8 T cells in ankylosing spondylitis (dated by TCRdb to about 2017). The library relied on 5' RACE. The sequencer listed for this sample is Illumina HiSeq 2500. TCRdb trimmed the raw reads at Q25, called clones with MiXCR and kept productive beta chains. For every CDR3 protein sequence, its rows merge into one entry that carries the most common genes and DNA. A total of 200,000 to 250,000 distinct CDR3 sequences appear in this sample, roughly 24% of them only once. The top ten hold roughly 6.7% of the sample. The sequenced sample consisted of blood, either unsorted or a sorted T cell fraction (not recorded which). Every receptor here comes from a male donor with ankylosing spondylitis or in good health (not recorded which).

The chain has TRBV30 and TRBJ1-2, with 8 bases lining up with TRBD1. The germline V gene encodes CDR1 GTSNPN and CDR2 SVGIG (reference sequence). J lost 0 bases, V lost 5 bases, and 2 bases had no gene match. The CDR3 covers 13 residues. Here the CDR3 reads CAWGQGSNYGYTF. The CDR3 DNA sequence: TGTGCCTGGGGACAGGGTTCTAACTATGGCTACACCTTC. Looking up the rest from reference TRBV30 and TRBJ1-2 gives the full variable domain: SQTIHQWPATLVQPVGSPLSLECTVEGTSNPNLYWYRQAAGRGLQLLFYSVGIGQISSEVPQNLSASRPQDRQFILSSKKLLLSDSGFYLCAWGQGSNYGYTFGSGTRLTVV.

This clonotype was counted a few times. The chain joins TRBV27 to TRBJ2-4; D tentatively reads TRBD1 or TRBD2 (5 bases each). Per germline, CDR1 MNHEY and CDR2 SMNVEV (reference sequence). The CDR3 length is 14 residues. V was cut by 0 bases and J by 6 bases, with 9 bases left in between. For the CDR3, the DNA is TGTGCCAGCAGTTTATCGAGGGACCCAAACATTCAGTACTTC. Protein sequence: CASSLSRDPNIQYF.